This T cell receptor beta chain was identified in a study of T cell responses to AZD1222 COVID-19 vaccine. Study-wide results and caveats: Nearly half of spike-specific TCRs reportedly target unmutated variant regions.

This clone has a single count. Its antigen is not known. Sequencing used immunoSEQ multiplex PCR; TCRdb keeps in-frame clones, though not all of them. Of tens of thousands of clones in the sample, around 90% were seen once. Sequenced material: peripheral blood, taken on day 0 of AZD1222 vaccination. The TCR was taken from an adult in good health.

The CDR3 bases are TGTGCCTGGAGTGTCAGCCTTAACTATGGCTACACCTTC. Encoded protein: CAWSVSLNYGYTF. This sequence joins TRBV30 and TRBJ1-2, with D hard to call. V lost 0 bases to trimming and J lost 1 base, with 6 bases between them. The CDR3 extends over 13 amino acids. The V gene's germline CDR1 is GTSNPN and CDR2 SVGIG (reference sequence).